The 25 T cell receptor beta chains in this list originate from one sample, sequenced in a study of regulatory T cells in long-lasting Graves disease. CDR3 regions were amplified by Arm-PCR using iRepertoire HTBI primers to build TCR beta libraries. A single record per CDR3 protein comes from TCRdb applying MiXCR to the multiplex PCR reads. The data hold 300,000 to 400,000 distinct CDR3 sequences, with 15% to 20% observed a single time. Time point: newly diagnosed GD, antithyroid drugs for less than 3 months. Extracted PBMC RNA gave rise to the TCR library. The source material was peripheral blood mononuclear cells (PBMCs), sampled at new diagnosis, from a patient treated with antithyroid drugs. These receptors came from a female donor with Graves disease.

The sample holds many counts of this clonotype. V is TRBV12-3 or TRBV12-4 and J is TRBJ1-5; no clear D gene. This CDR3 has 13 amino acids. The ends were cut back, 5 bases at V and 7 bases at J, with 12 bases in the middle. The CDR3 reads CASSTGRRQPQHF. The CDR3 coding sequence is TGTGCCAGCAGTACCGGACGGAGGCAGCCCCAGCATTTT.

This clonotype showed up many times. The genes are TRBV6-1 and TRBJ1-4, with 9 bases that match TRBD1. This CDR3 comprises 17 residues. Germline trimming cut 6 bases from V and 4 bases from J; bases unmatched to any gene: 12. Germline CDR1 is MNHNS and CDR2 is SASEGT. The CDR3 sequence: CASSPREGQGLNEKLFF. In nucleotides, the CDR3 is TGTGCCAGCAGCCCTAGGGAGGGACAGGGACTTAATGAAAAACTGTTTTTT.

This clonotype was counted a few times. The junction departs from the called germline gene at one end, perhaps through a read error. The chain couples TRBV7-9 to TRBJ2-1; 8 nucleotides align to TRBD1. CDR1 SEHNR and CDR2 FQNEAQ come from the germline V gene (reference sequence). The CDR3 runs 12 residues. Here the CDR3 reads CASSRQGNEQSF. The CDR3, as DNA: TGTGCCAGCAGCCGACAGGGGAATGAGCAGTCCTTC. The variable domain in full, with the rest retrieved from reference TRBV7-9 and TRBJ2-1, is DTGVSQNPRHKITKRGQNVTFRCDPISEHNRLYWYRQTLGQGPEFLTYFQNEAQLEKSRLLSDRFSAERPKGSFSTLEIQRTEQGDSAMYLCASSRQGNEQSFGPGTRLTVL.

This clonotype was seen at least ten times. This chain connects TRBV27 to TRBJ1-2; a weak D match, TRBD1 (5 bases). The CDR3 covers 13 residues. Between the trimmed V and J ends, which lost 0 bases and 7 bases, there was a span of 9 bases. From germline, CDR1 is MNHEY and CDR2 SMNVEV (reference sequence). The CDR3 coding sequence is TGTGCCAGCAGTTTATCGCAGGGATCTGGCTACACCTTC. Its translation: CASSLSQGSGYTF.

The chain recombines TRBV9 with TRBJ2-7; 11 nucleotides agree with TRBD2. The CDR3 consists of 15 residues. J gave up 5 bases and V 2 bases, and 6 bases lay outside the gene matches. Germline CDR1 and CDR2: SGDLS and YYNGEE. CDR3 sequence reads: CASSVRLAGRDEQYF. The CDR3 region has the DNA TGTGCCAGCAGCGTTCGACTAGCGGGAAGAGACGAGCAGTACTTC.

This clonotype was seen ten or more times. The rearrangement joins TRBV12-3 or TRBV12-4 to TRBJ2-7, with 10 bases lining up with TRBD1. The CDR3 runs 13 residues. The J segment lost 4 bases and the V segment lost 6 bases, leaving 3 bases of the junction unmatched. In DNA, the CDR3 is TGTGCCAGCAGATGGACAGGGGGGTACGAGCAGTACTTC. This encodes CASRWTGGYEQYF.

V is TRBV7-6 and J is TRBJ1-1; D possibly corresponds to TRBD1 (6 bases). Germline V gene sequence: CDR1 SGHVS, CDR2 FNYEAQ. The CDR3 covers 16 residues. V lost 3 bases to trimming and J lost 1 base, with 15 bases between them. CDR3 bases: TGTGCCAGCAGCTTCCTGAATAGGGGGTGGAACACTGAAGCTTTCTTT. Its translation is CASSFLNRGWNTEAFF.

This clonotype was counted only a few times. The chain carries TRBV20-1 and TRBJ2-5; TRBD2 agrees at 13 bases. The CDR3 covers 16 residues. The trim removed 5 bases at V and 5 bases at J, leaving 11 bases unmatched. CDR1 is DFQATT and CDR2 is SNEGSKA in the germline V gene (reference sequence). Here the CDR3 reads CSAHGLAGEGGETQYF. DNA for the CDR3: TGCAGTGCTCACGGACTAGCGGGAGAAGGGGGGGAGACCCAGTACTTC.

This clonotype was recorded many times. The V call is TRBV18, the J call TRBJ2-1, with TRBD2 matching over 11 bases. TRBJ2-3 explains the end of the DNA better; the J call may be wrong. The CDR3 consists of 15 residues. CDR1 is KGHSH, CDR2 LQKENI, per germline. The CDR3 DNA reads TGTGCCAGCTCACCAAAGCTAGCGGGAGGATCTACGCAGTATTTT. Translation: CASSPKLAGGSTQYF.

This clonotype was detected many times. The chain carries TRBV20-1 and TRBJ2-3; weak D call: TRBD2 (6 bases). The V end lost 6 bases, the J end lost 5 bases, and 18 bases lay between the germline ends. CDR3 length equals 14 residues. The germline V gene has CDR1 DFQATT and CDR2 SNEGSKA (reference sequence). The CDR3 bases are TGCAGTGCGGGACTCGGGACGCAGGGAGATACGCAGTATTTT. Amino acid sequence: CSAGLGTQGDTQYF.

In this sample, this clonotype turned up a few times. V gene TRBV19 combines with J gene TRBJ2-1; D might be TRBD2 (6 bases). This CDR3 is 15 amino acids long. Germline V gene lookup returns CDR1 LNHDA and CDR2 SQIVND (reference sequence). Trimming pared 4 bases from V and 2 bases from J, leaving 12 bases between. CDR3 protein: CASSTTGVPYNEQFF. CDR3 nucleotide sequence: TGTGCCAGTAGTACGACGGGAGTCCCCTACAATGAGCAGTTCTTC.

The V gene is TRBV7-9, the J gene TRBJ1-1, with 8 bases that match TRBD1. The CDR3 contains 17 residues. The V gene end was trimmed by 1 base and the J gene end by 5 bases; junction bases not matched to a gene: 12. In germline, CDR1 is SEHNR, CDR2 FQNEAQ (reference sequence). CDR3 in amino acids: CASSLGALRGRKTEAFF. CDR3 DNA: TGTGCCAGCAGCTTAGGCGCCCTCAGGGGGCGAAAAACTGAAGCTTTCTTT.

This clonotype occurred many times. CDR3 DNA: TGTGCCAGCAGTGAAAGACACACCCGGCGGAACGAGCAGTACTTC. Its protein product is CASSERHTRRNEQYF. V gene TRBV2 combines with J gene TRBJ2-7; unclear D gene. This CDR3 region has 15 residues. The germline gives CDR1 SNHLY, CDR2 FYNNEI. V lost 2 bases and J 5 bases, leaving 16 bases between the germline ends.

The CDR3 DNA reads TGCAGTGCTGGAATGGAGTCGATCACGGCCCAGCATTTT. This encodes CSAGMESITAQHF. The chain is built from TRBV20-1 and TRBJ1-5, with D uncertain. Germline V gene sequence: CDR1 DFQATT, CDR2 SNEGSKA (reference sequence). The CDR3 runs 13 residues. V was cut by 5 bases and J by 11 bases, with 19 bases left in between.

Ten or more counts support this clonotype. The chain couples TRBV28 to TRBJ1-3; 9 positions match TRBD1. Germline loops: CDR1 MDHEN, CDR2 SYDVKM. Trimming took 7 bases from V and 1 from J; bases not matched to a gene: 14. This CDR3 region has 18 residues. The CDR3 loop reads CASTPRRGTGLSGNTIYF. CDR3 nucleotides: TGTGCCAGCACCCCAAGGAGAGGGACAGGGCTTTCTGGAAACACCATATATTTT.

This chain connects TRBV6-1 to TRBJ2-3; D is perhaps TRBD2 (5 bases). The CDR3 covers 16 residues. V gave up 3 bases and J gave up 1 base, with 14 bases separating them. The germline V gene has CDR1 MNHNS and CDR2 SASEGT. CDR3 loop: CASSEVAGSRTDTQYF. CDR3 bases: TGTGCCAGCAGTGAGGTGGCGGGCTCTCGCACAGATACGCAGTATTTT.

This clonotype has at least ten counts. The chain carries TRBV4-2 and TRBJ2-5; TRBD2 aligns across 13 bases. CDR1 and CDR2 from the germline V gene are LGHNA and YNFKEQ. J was trimmed by 3 bases and V by 4 bases; bases with no gene match: 14. The CDR3 consists of 19 residues. DNA of the CDR3: TGTGCCAGCAGCCGCCCGCACGGGACTAGCGGGAAGGGAGAAGAGACCCAGTACTTC. Amino acid sequence: CASSRPHGTSGKGEETQYF.

This clonotype was counted many times. This rearrangement joins TRBV6-5 to TRBJ1-1; maybe TRBD1 (5 bases). Germline V gene lookup returns CDR1 MNHEY and CDR2 SVGAGI. The length of the CDR3 is 15 residues. The V end lost 3 bases, the J end lost 6 bases, and 17 bases lay between the germline ends. CDR3 loop: CASSYVIGAEAEAFF. For the CDR3, the DNA is TGTGCCAGCAGTTATGTGATTGGGGCAGAGGCTGAAGCTTTCTTT.

This clonotype was detected many times. The chain joins TRBV27 to TRBJ2-1; 7 positions match TRBD2. CDR3 length: 14 amino acids. Germline CDR1 and CDR2: MNHEY and SMNVEV (reference sequence). J was trimmed by 7 bases and V by 8 bases; bases with no gene match: 11. CDR3 residues: CASRWAGEGNEQFF. CDR3 in DNA: TGTGCCAGCCGATGGGCGGGAGAGGGGAATGAGCAGTTCTTC.

This chain uses TRBV7-6 with TRBJ2-1, with 10 bases aligning to TRBD2. The CDR3 length is 15 residues. The V and J ends lost 7 bases and 6 bases, in that order; junction bases with no gene match: 9. CDR1 and CDR2 (germline): SGHVS, FNYEAQ. The CDR3 reads CASTEEGTSANEQFF. CDR3 bases: TGTGCCAGCACCGAGGAGGGGACTAGCGCCAATGAGCAGTTCTTC.

This clonotype was recorded at least ten times. The V gene is TRBV25-1, the J gene TRBJ2-2; tentatively, D is TRBD1 (5 bases). The germline gives CDR1 MGHDK, CDR2 SYGVNS. Trimming cost V 3 bases and J 6 bases, with 17 bases left between them. The CDR3 is 16 residues long. CDR3 sequence (DNA): TGTGCCAGCAGTGACATTGCGGCAGGGAAGTCCGGGGAGCTGTTTTTT. It is translated as CASSDIAAGKSGELFF.

This chain joins TRBV11-3 and TRBJ2-1; 10 bases align to TRBD2. Trimming cost V 8 bases and J 5 bases; bases outside gene matches: 18. The CDR3 is made up of 18 amino acids. CDR1 SGHNT and CDR2 YENEEA come from the germline V gene. CDR3 in amino acids: CASSLLLAGEITHNEQFF. CDR3 DNA sequence: TGTGCCAGCTCACTACTCCTAGCGGGAGAGATTACCCACAATGAGCAGTTCTTC.

In its sample, this clonotype was seen many times. This chain joins TRBV28 and TRBJ1-6, with D possibly TRBD1 on 5 matching bases. The CDR3 is made up of 17 amino acids. With 5 bases removed from V and 7 bases from J, the gap between germline ends came to 21 bases. Looked up from germline, CDR1 is MDHEN and CDR2 is SYDVKM. CDR3 residues: CASSPLWGSRRNSPLHF. For the CDR3, the DNA is TGTGCCAGCAGTCCCCTCTGGGGGTCCCGGCGGAATTCACCCCTCCACTTT.

This clonotype showed up just a few times. Since a much larger clone is just one base distant, this may be a read error. The chain joins TRBV13 to TRBJ2-7; no clear D gene. Germline V lookup: CDR1 PRHDT, CDR2 FYEKMQ (reference sequence). CDR3 length: 11 residues. V was trimmed by 3 bases and J by 3 bases, leaving 3 bases between them. The CDR3 bases are TGTGCCAGCAGCTTTAACTACGAGCAGTACTTC. It codes for CASSFNYEQYF.

This clonotype was detected many times. The chain has TRBV6-5 and TRBJ1-1; 7 positions match TRBD1. V lost 1 base and J lost 0; bases outside the gene matches: 5. The CDR3 consists of 16 residues. The germline V gene encodes CDR1 MNHEY and CDR2 SVGAGI. The CDR3: CASSYYPTGMNTEAFF. The CDR3 DNA is TGTGCCAGCAGTTACTACCCGACAGGGATGAACACTGAAGCTTTCTTT.